These T cell receptor beta chains were read from a single sample in a study of blood T cell repertoires in COVID-19. Measured with immunoSEQ multiplex PCR; TCRdb has only the in-frame clones, and not every one. The repertoire includes around 100,000 clones, around two thirds of them detected once, and 3% to 4% sits in the top ten. Specimen: peripheral blood. The receptor set was obtained from a man aged 65-85 years with COVID-19, enrolled during active disease. The CDR3 runs from the conserved cysteine through the conserved F or W. The order of the fields is D gene, J gene, clone size, V gene, CDR3 DNA, CDR3 protein. A D gene is named only where the DNA matches it firmly. Only part of the rows carry a size: once, few, many, or a class if the clone is expanded.

d_gene: NA; j_gene: TRBJ1-1; abundance: NA; v_gene: TRBV6-2/TRBV6-3; CDR3nt: NA; CDR3aa: CASSTSTGGRTEAFF
d_gene: NA; j_gene: TRBJ1-2; abundance: NA; v_gene: TRBV5-1; CDR3nt: TGCGCCAGCAGCTTCGATGCGGCGTCGTATGGCTACACCTTC; CDR3aa: CASSFDAASYGYTF
d_gene: TRBD1; j_gene: TRBJ2-7; abundance: NA; v_gene: TRBV29-1; CDR3nt: TGCAGCGCCCGGACAGGGCCCTACGAGCAGTACTTC; CDR3aa: CSARTGPYEQYF
d_gene: TRBD2; j_gene: TRBJ2-5; abundance: many; v_gene: TRBV11-2; CDR3nt: TGTGCCAGCAGCTCCAGCCTGGGGACTACAGAGACCCAGTACTTC; CDR3aa: CASSSSLGTTETQYF
d_gene: TRBD2; j_gene: TRBJ2-1; abundance: NA; v_gene: TRBV7-6; CDR3nt: TGTGCCAGCAGCTTATTTCAGGGACTAGCGGCAAGTTACAATGAGCAGTTCTTC; CDR3aa: CASSLFQGLAASYNEQFF
d_gene: NA; j_gene: TRBJ1-1; abundance: few; v_gene: TRBV6-5; CDR3nt: TGTGCCAGCACTCCGACTTGGGGGCGGGACACTGAAGCTTTCTTT; CDR3aa: CASTPTWGRDTEAFF
d_gene: NA; j_gene: TRBJ1-4; abundance: NA; v_gene: TRBV6-5; CDR3nt: TGTGCCAGCTCAGAGGGGGACACAAATGAAAAACTGTTTTTT; CDR3aa: CASSEGDTNEKLFF
d_gene: TRBD1; j_gene: TRBJ1-2; abundance: NA; v_gene: TRBV2; CDR3nt: TGTGCCAGCACCGGACAGGGTGGGACTAACTATGGCTACACCTTC; CDR3aa: CASTGQGGTNYGYTF
d_gene: NA; j_gene: TRBJ2-3; abundance: once; v_gene: TRBV5-6; CDR3nt: TGTGCCAGCCAAAGCACAGATACGCAGTATTTT; CDR3aa: CASQSTDTQYF
d_gene: TRBD2; j_gene: TRBJ2-1; abundance: NA; v_gene: TRBV3-1/TRBV3-2; CDR3nt: TGTGCCAGCAGCCAATTACTAGCGGCCCAGGATGAGCAGTTCTTC; CDR3aa: CASSQLLAAQDEQFF
d_gene: TRBD2; j_gene: TRBJ2-7; abundance: NA; v_gene: TRBV6-2/TRBV6-3; CDR3nt: TGTGCCAGCAGTTACGGCGGACTAGAAAACGAGCAGTACTTC; CDR3aa: CASSYGGLENEQYF
d_gene: TRBD1; j_gene: TRBJ1-5; abundance: NA; v_gene: TRBV6-5; CDR3nt: TGTGCCAGCAGTCGGACAGGGTTAAGCAATCAGCCCCAGCATTTT; CDR3aa: CASSRTGLSNQPQHF
d_gene: TRBD1; j_gene: TRBJ1-1; abundance: NA; v_gene: TRBV18; CDR3nt: TGTGCCAGCTCACCGGGACAGACGAACACTGAAGCTTTCTTT; CDR3aa: CASSPGQTNTEAFF
d_gene: TRBD1; j_gene: TRBJ1-5; abundance: NA; v_gene: TRBV27; CDR3nt: TGTGCCAGCAGTCTACCGGGACAGGGGTATCAGCCCCAGCATTTT; CDR3aa: CASSLPGQGYQPQHF
d_gene: TRBD1; j_gene: TRBJ2-3; abundance: NA; v_gene: TRBV28; CDR3nt: TGTGCCAGCAGTTTACTTAGAGACAGGGGACCAGATACGCAGTATTTT; CDR3aa: CASSLLRDRGPDTQYF
d_gene: NA; j_gene: TRBJ1-2; abundance: NA; v_gene: TRBV30; CDR3nt: TGTGCCTGGAGTGTACCTGGCCTCACACATGGCTACACCTTC; CDR3aa: CAWSVPGLTHGYTF
d_gene: TRBD1; j_gene: TRBJ2-1; abundance: NA; v_gene: TRBV11-2; CDR3nt: TGTGCCAGCAGGAAGGGACAGATGAGCTCCTACAATGAGCAGTTCTTC; CDR3aa: CASRKGQMSSYNEQFF
d_gene: NA; j_gene: TRBJ2-2; abundance: NA; v_gene: TRBV19; CDR3nt: TGTGCCAGTAGTATAGGCACAGTCACCGGGGAGCTGTTTTTT; CDR3aa: CASSIGTVTGELFF
d_gene: NA; j_gene: TRBJ2-1; abundance: once; v_gene: TRBV19; CDR3nt: TGTGCCAGTAGTAAGGGAGGACTACTCTCCTACAATGAGCAGTTCTTC; CDR3aa: CASSKGGLLSYNEQFF
d_gene: TRBD1; j_gene: TRBJ1-1; abundance: once; v_gene: TRBV3-1/TRBV3-2; CDR3nt: TGTGCCAGCGGCCTCTTGGGACAGGGGTTTGAAGCTTTCTTT; CDR3aa: CASGLLGQGFEAFF
d_gene: NA; j_gene: TRBJ2-1; abundance: NA; v_gene: TRBV27; CDR3nt: TGTGCCAGCAGTTTATCCCAGCGGAGCCGAAGCAATGAGCAGTTCTTC; CDR3aa: CASSLSQRSRSNEQFF
d_gene: NA; j_gene: TRBJ2-5; abundance: NA; v_gene: TRBV24-1; CDR3nt: TGTGCCACCAGTGATTTTTACCACCAGGGGAAAAACTTC; CDR3aa: CATSDFYHQGKNF
d_gene: TRBD1; j_gene: TRBJ2-3; abundance: few; v_gene: TRBV9; CDR3nt: TGTGCCAGCAGCGTAGAACAGGGGGCAGATACGCAGTATTTT; CDR3aa: CASSVEQGADTQYF
d_gene: NA; j_gene: TRBJ2-7; abundance: few; v_gene: TRBV3-1/TRBV3-2; CDR3nt: TGTGCCAGCAGCCAAGCGCAGGGGAGCTCCTACGAGCAGTACTTC; CDR3aa: CASSQAQGSSYEQYF
d_gene: NA; j_gene: TRBJ1-1; abundance: once; v_gene: TRBV28; CDR3nt: TGTGCCAGCAGCATACAGGGCACTGAAGCTTTCTTT; CDR3aa: CASSIQGTEAFF
d_gene: TRBD1; j_gene: TRBJ1-6; abundance: NA; v_gene: TRBV7-6; CDR3nt: TGTGCCAGCAGCTCACAGGGGTTCTATTCACCCCTCCACTTT; CDR3aa: CASSSQGFYSPLHF
d_gene: TRBD1; j_gene: TRBJ2-2; abundance: NA; v_gene: TRBV9; CDR3nt: TGTGCCAGCAGCGCACAGGGGGCTACCGGGGAGCTGTTTTTT; CDR3aa: CASSAQGATGELFF
d_gene: NA; j_gene: TRBJ1-5; abundance: NA; v_gene: TRBV28; CDR3nt: TGTGCCAGCAGTTTTTCCGGGAATGGACAGCCCCAGCATTTT; CDR3aa: CASSFSGNGQPQHF
d_gene: NA; j_gene: TRBJ2-7; abundance: NA; v_gene: TRBV18; CDR3nt: TGTGCCAGCTCACCAGGCTCGCCAAACGAGCAGTACTTC; CDR3aa: CASSPGSPNEQYF
d_gene: TRBD2; j_gene: TRBJ2-1; abundance: NA; v_gene: TRBV5-1; CDR3nt: TGCGCCAGCAGCTTGTCCAGCGGGAGGGGAAATGAGCAGTTCTTC; CDR3aa: CASSLSSGRGNEQFF
d_gene: TRBD2; j_gene: TRBJ2-7; abundance: NA; v_gene: TRBV5-5; CDR3nt: TGTGCCAGCAGCTTGGACCCCCTAGCGGGAGCGTCGCAGTACTTC; CDR3aa: CASSLDPLAGASQYF
d_gene: TRBD2; j_gene: TRBJ2-3; abundance: NA; v_gene: TRBV7-3; CDR3nt: TGTGCCAGCAGCCGTAGTGGGGGGAGGGCCGGAGATACGCAGTATTTT; CDR3aa: CASSRSGGRAGDTQYF
d_gene: NA; j_gene: TRBJ1-1; abundance: few; v_gene: TRBV28; CDR3nt: TGTGCCAGCAGTGCCGGAGTGATTGGGAACACTGAAGCTTTCTTT; CDR3aa: CASSAGVIGNTEAFF
d_gene: TRBD1; j_gene: TRBJ2-2; abundance: NA; v_gene: TRBV3-1/TRBV3-2; CDR3nt: TGTGCCAGCGGCCCTACGACAGGGGGTGACACTGACACCGGGGAGCTGTTTTTT; CDR3aa: CASGPTTGGDTDTGELFF
d_gene: NA; j_gene: TRBJ1-2; abundance: few; v_gene: TRBV28; CDR3nt: TGTGCCAGCAGTTCCAGGGGTTGGGCTAACTATGGCTACACCTTC; CDR3aa: CASSSRGWANYGYTF
d_gene: TRBD1; j_gene: TRBJ2-7; abundance: few; v_gene: TRBV3-1/TRBV3-2; CDR3nt: TGTGCCAGCAGCCAAGTAGGACAGGGGATCTCCGAGCAGTACTTC; CDR3aa: CASSQVGQGISEQYF
d_gene: NA; j_gene: TRBJ1-3; abundance: NA; v_gene: TRBV18; CDR3nt: TGTGCCAGCTCAGCAGGGGTCCCCTCTGGAAACACCATATATTTT; CDR3aa: CASSAGVPSGNTIYF
d_gene: TRBD1; j_gene: TRBJ2-3; abundance: NA; v_gene: TRBV29-1; CDR3nt: TGCAGCGTTGAAGATTTTCGACAGGGGACAGATACGCAGTATTTT; CDR3aa: CSVEDFRQGTDTQYF
d_gene: NA; j_gene: TRBJ2-3; abundance: NA; v_gene: TRBV28; CDR3nt: TGTGCCAGCTTCTCGGGGGACGCTACTGGCACAGATACGCAGTATTTT; CDR3aa: CASFSGDATGTDTQYF
d_gene: NA; j_gene: TRBJ2-5; abundance: few; v_gene: TRBV12-3/TRBV12-4; CDR3nt: TGTGCCAGCAGCCGGACAGTAGAGACCCAGTACTTC; CDR3aa: CASSRTVETQYF
d_gene: NA; j_gene: TRBJ1-2; abundance: NA; v_gene: TRBV27; CDR3nt: TGTGCCAGTAGGACAACCCATCTGGATTATGGCTACACCTTC; CDR3aa: CASRTTHLDYGYTF
d_gene: NA; j_gene: TRBJ2-3; abundance: NA; v_gene: TRBV10-3; CDR3nt: TGTGCCATCGGAGATGGCACAGATACGCAGTATTTT; CDR3aa: CAIGDGTDTQYF